The following is a T cell receptor (beta chain) sequence with its context. This sample stems from a study of blood T cells in healthy people across ages. The use of a sample-barcoded 5' primer and a J-beta primer mix characterized a second PCR of about 7 to 12 cycles. One entry per CDR3 protein results from TCRdb running MiXCR on the 5' RACE reads. The sample records about 400,000 distinct CDR3 sequences, about 49% being singletons. Per the germline V gene, CDR1 is LGHDT and CDR2 is YNNKEL (reference sequence). The V gene lost 2 bases and the J gene lost 4 bases, with 8 bases spanning the gap. The CDR3 contains 13 residues.

Sequences were obtained from blood. The TCR was taken from a man aged 55 to 70 in good health. The rearrangement joins TRBV3-1 to TRBJ1-1; D gene ambiguous. CDR3 sequence: CASSQLWGTEAFF. The CDR3 nucleotides are TGTGCCAGCAGCCAATTGTGGGGCACTGAAGCTTTCTTT. Filled out from reference TRBV3-1 and TRBJ1-1, the complete variable domain reads DTAVSQTPKYLVTQMGNDKSIKCEQNLGHDTMYWYKQDSKKFLKIMFSYNNKELIINETVPNRFSPKSPDKAHLNLHINSLELGDSAVYFCASSQLWGTEAFFGQGTRLTVV.